The 4 T cell receptor beta chains given below trace back to one sample, sequenced in a study of blood T cell repertoires in COVID-19. TCRdb's table, derived via immunoSEQ multiplex PCR, lists solely in-frame clones and lacks some. The sample lists around 430,000 clones, about 91% seen once, with roughly an eighth in the top ten. What was sequenced was peripheral blood. These receptors all stem from a woman aged 45-65 years with COVID-19, enrolled during active disease.

The rearrangement joins TRBV11-2 to TRBJ2-7; D not certain. Germline CDR1 and CDR2: SGHAT and FQNNGV. Trimming removed 4 bases at V and 3 bases at J, with 19 bases between. CDR3 length: 16 residues. CDR3 DNA: TGTGCCAGCAGCTCCGTCTCCAGTACTACAAGCTACGAGCAGTACTTC. As protein: CASSSVSSTTSYEQYF.

This chain links TRBV6-5 with TRBJ2-3; D is uncertain. Germline loops: CDR1 MNHEY, CDR2 SVGAGI. This CDR3 contains 14 residues. Trimming took off 2 bases at V and 6 bases at J, with 12 bases between the two ends. CDR3 sequence (DNA): TGTGCCAGCAGTTACCGTAGAGGAGAGGATACGCAGTATTTT. Protein product: CASSYRRGEDTQYF.

The gene calls are TRBV21-1 and TRBJ1-1; no check of the table's D call, TRBD1, against the DNA was made. TRBV21-1 is a known pseudogene. The CDR3 runs to 10 residues. CDR3 sequence: CASGPLWTEF. CDR3 DNA sequence: TGTGCCAGCGGGCCCCTATGGACAGAATTT.

CDR3 coding DNA: TGCGCCAGCAGCCAAGAAGACAGGGGGTACACCGGGGAGCTGTTTTTT. It specifies CASSQEDRGYTGELFF. The rearrangement links TRBV4-1 to TRBJ2-2; 9 bases align to TRBD1. Germline V lookup: CDR1 MGHRA, CDR2 YSYEKL. V was pared by 0 bases and J by 3 bases, with 2 bases of the junction left unmatched. The CDR3 extends over 16 amino acids.